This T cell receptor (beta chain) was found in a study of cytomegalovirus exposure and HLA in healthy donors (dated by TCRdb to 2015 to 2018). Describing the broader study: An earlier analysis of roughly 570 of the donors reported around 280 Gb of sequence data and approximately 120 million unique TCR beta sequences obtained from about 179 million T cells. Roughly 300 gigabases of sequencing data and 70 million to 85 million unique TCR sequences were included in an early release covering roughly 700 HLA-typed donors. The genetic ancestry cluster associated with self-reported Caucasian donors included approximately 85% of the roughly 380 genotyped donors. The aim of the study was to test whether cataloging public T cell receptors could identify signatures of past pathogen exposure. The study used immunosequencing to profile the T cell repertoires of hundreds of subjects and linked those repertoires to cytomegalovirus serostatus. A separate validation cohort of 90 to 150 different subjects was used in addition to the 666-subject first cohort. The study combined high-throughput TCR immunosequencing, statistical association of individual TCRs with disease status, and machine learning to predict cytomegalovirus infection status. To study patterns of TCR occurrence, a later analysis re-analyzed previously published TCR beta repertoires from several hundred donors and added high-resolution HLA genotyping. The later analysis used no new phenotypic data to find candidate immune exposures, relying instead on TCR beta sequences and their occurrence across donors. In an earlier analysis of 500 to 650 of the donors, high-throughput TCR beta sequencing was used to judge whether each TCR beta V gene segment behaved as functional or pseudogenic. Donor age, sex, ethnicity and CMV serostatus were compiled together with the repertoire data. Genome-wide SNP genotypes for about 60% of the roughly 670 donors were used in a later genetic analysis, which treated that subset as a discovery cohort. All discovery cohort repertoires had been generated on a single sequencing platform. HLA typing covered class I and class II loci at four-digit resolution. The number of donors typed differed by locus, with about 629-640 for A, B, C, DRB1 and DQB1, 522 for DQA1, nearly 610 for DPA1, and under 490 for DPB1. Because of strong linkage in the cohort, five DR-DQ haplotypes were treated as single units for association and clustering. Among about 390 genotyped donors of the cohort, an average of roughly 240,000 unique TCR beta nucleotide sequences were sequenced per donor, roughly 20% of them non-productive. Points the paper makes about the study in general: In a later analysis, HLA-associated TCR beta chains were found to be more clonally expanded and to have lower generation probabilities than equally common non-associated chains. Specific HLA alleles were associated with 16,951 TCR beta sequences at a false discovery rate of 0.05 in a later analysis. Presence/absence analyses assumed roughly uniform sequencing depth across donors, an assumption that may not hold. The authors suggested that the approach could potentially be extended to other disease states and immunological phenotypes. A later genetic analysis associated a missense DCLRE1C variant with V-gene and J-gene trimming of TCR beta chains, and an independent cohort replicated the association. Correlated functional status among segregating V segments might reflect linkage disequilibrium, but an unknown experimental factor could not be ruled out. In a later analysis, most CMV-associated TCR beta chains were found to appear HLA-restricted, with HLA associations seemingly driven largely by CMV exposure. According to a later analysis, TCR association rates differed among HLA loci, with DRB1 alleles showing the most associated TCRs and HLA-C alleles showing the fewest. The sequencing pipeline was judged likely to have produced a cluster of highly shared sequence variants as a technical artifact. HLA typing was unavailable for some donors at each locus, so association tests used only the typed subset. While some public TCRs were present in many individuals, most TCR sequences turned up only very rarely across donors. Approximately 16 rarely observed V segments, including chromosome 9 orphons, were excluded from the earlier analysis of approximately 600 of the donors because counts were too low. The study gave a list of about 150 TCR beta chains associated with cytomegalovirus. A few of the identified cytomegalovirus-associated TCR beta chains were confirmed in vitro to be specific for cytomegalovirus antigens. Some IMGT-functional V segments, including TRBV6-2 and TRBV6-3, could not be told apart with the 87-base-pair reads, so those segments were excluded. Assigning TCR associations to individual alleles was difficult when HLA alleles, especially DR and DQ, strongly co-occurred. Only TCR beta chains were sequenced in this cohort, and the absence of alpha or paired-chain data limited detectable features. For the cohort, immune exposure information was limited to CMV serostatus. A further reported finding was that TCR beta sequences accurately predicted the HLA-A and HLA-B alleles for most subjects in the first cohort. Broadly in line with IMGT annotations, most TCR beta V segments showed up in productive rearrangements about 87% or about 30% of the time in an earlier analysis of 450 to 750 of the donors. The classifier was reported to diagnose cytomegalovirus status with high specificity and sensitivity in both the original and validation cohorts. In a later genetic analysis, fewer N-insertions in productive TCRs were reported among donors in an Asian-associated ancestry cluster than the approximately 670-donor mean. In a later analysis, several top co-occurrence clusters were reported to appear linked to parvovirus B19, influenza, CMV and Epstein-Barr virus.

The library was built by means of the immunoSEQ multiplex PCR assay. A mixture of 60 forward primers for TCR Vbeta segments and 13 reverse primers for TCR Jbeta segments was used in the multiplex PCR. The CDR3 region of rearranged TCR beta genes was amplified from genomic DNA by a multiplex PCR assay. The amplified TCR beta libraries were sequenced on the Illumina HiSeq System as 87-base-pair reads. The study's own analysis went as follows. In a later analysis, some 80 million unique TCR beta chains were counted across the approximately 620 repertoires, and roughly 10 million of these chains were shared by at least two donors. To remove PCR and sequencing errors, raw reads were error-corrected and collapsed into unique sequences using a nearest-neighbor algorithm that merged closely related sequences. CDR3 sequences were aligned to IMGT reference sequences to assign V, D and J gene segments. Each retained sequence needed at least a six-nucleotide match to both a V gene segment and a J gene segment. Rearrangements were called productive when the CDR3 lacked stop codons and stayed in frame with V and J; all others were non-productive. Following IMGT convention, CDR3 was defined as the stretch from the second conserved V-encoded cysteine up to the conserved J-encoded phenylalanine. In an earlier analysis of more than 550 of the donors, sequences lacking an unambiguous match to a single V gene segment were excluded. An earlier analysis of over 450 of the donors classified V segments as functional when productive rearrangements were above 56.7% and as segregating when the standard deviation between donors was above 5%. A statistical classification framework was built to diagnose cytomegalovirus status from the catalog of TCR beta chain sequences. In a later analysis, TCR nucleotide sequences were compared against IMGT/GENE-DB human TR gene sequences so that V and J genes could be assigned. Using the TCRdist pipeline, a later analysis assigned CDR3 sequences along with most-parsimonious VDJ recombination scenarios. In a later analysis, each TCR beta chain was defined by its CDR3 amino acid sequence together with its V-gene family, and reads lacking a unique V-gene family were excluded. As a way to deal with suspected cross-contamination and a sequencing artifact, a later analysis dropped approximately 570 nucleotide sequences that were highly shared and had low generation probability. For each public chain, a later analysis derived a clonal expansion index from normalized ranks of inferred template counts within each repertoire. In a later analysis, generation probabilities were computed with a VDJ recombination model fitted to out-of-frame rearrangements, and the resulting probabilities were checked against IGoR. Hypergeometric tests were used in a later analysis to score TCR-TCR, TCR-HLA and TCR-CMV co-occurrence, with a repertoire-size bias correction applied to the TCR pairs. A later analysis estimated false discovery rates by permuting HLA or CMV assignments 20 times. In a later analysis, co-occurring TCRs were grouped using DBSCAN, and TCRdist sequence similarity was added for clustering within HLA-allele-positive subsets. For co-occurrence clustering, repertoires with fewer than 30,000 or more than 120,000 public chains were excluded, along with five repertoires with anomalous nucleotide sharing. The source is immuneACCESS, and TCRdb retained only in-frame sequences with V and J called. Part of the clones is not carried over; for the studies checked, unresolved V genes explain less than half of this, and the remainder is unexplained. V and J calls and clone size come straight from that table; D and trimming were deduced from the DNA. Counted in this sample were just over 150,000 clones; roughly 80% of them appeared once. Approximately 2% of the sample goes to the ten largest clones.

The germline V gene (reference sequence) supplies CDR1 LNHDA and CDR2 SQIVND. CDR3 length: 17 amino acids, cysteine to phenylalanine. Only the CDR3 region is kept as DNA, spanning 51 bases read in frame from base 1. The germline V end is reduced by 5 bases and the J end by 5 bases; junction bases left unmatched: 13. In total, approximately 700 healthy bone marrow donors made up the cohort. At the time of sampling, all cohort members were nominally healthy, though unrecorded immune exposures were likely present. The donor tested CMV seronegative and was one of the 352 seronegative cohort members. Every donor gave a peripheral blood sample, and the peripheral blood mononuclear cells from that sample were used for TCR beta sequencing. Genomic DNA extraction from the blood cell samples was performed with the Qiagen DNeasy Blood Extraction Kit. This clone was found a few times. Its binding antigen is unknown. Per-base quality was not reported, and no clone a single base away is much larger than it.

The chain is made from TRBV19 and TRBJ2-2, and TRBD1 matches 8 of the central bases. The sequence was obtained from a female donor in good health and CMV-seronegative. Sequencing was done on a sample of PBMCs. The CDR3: CASSVSWTGRGTGELFF. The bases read TGTGCCAGTAGTGTATCCTGGACAGGGCGGGGAACCGGGGAGCTGTTTTTT.